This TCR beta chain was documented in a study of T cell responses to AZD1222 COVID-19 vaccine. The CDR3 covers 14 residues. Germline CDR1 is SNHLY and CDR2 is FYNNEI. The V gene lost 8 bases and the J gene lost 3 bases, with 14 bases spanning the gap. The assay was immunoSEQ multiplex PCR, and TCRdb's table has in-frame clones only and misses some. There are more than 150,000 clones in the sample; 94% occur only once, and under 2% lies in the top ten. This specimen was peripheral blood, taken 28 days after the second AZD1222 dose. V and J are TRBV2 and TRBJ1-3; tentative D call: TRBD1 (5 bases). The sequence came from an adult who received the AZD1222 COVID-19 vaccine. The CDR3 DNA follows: TGTGCCAGCTATTCGGGGGGTTATGGAAACACCATATATTTT. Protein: CASYSGGYGNTIYF.